This T cell receptor (beta chain) was retrieved from a study of Ad26.COV2.S vaccination and SARS-CoV-2 variants (dated by TCRdb to about 2021). Broadly, across the study: Donors in the vaccine arm were drawn from COV1001, a multicentre, randomized, double-blind, placebo-controlled phase I-IIa trial testing Ad26.COV2.S in healthy adults. Ad26.COV2.S was administered intramuscularly at 5 x 10^10 or 1 x 10^11 viral particles, either as a single shot or as two shots given 56 days apart. The specificity and breadth of SARS-CoV-2-reactive T cell receptors after Ad26.COV2.S vaccination were assessed by TCRbeta repertoire sequencing. The TCR-sequenced set comprised approximately 32 samples: roughly 19 Ad26.COV2.S vaccine recipients, 5 placebo recipients and 8 SARS-CoV-2 convalescent individuals. Participants in the trial were split at random into five groups of five each, receiving low-dose or high-dose Ad26.COV2.S once or twice, or else placebo on both occasions. Investigators remained blinded to trial group allocation during experiments and outcome assessment. The study at large found these results: It was noted by the authors that total T cell responses may have been underestimated by the TCR breadth and depth analyses. Substantial breadth of spike-specific CD8+ and CD4+ T cell responses was reported after vaccination. Compared with placebo recipients, Ad26.COV2.S recipients showed higher spike-specific TCR breadth (P = 0.0014). Comparable non-spike TCR breadth was observed between vaccine and placebo recipients, consistent with only spike being contained in the vaccine. Comparing responses between vaccine doses or regimens was not something the study was powered to do.

Comment on this clone: Its recognized antigen is unknown. The sample holds no much larger clone one base away, and base qualities are not on file.

The immunoSEQ Assay was used to sequence TCRbeta CDR3 regions. After extraction, genomic DNA underwent amplification by bias-controlled multiplex PCR, followed by high-throughput sequencing. Per the original workflow: Collapsing and filtering of sequences were performed to quantify the absolute abundance of each unique TCRbeta CDR3 region. Usable DNA was measured by amplifying reference genes present in all nucleated cells, and TCRbeta template counts were normalized to that usable DNA to estimate T cell fraction. Repertoire TCRs were annotated as SARS-CoV-2-specific when V gene, CDR3 amino acid sequence and J gene were exactly matched to a known reactive TCR set. The reference SARS-CoV-2 TCR set was obtained from MIRA and was filtered for enrichment in COVID-19-positive ImmuneCODE repertoires, whereby public or cross-reactive TCRs were removed. Using the MIRA antigens, annotated TCRs were further analysed by specific ORF or by position within an ORF. Depth was the summed frequency of annotated unique rearrangements, while breadth was defined as annotated unique rearrangements over total unique productive rearrangements. TCR breadth was compared between groups using two-sided Wilcoxon rank-sum tests. TCRdb retrieved this table from immuneACCESS and kept in-frame rearrangements only. Not all clones are present; in checked studies, unresolved V genes account for under half, and no reason is known for the remainder. V and J calls plus clone size are reproduced from that table; the DNA served to infer D and trimming. Counted in this sample were about 680,000 clones; 89% of them appeared once. About 1.5% of the sample is in the top ten clones.

Per the germline V gene, SGHNT is the CDR1 and YENEEA is the CDR2. The CDR3, cysteine through phenylalanine, is 11 amino acids long. CDR3 DNA only is kept here, 33 bases in frame from base 1. Between the V and J ends, shortened by 5 bases and 5 bases respectively, the junction contains 6 bases. The treatment or condition tag for this specimen amounts to: roughly 20 received Ad26.COV2.S at low or high dose, single or two shots; 5 received placebo; per-sample allocation not given. For vaccine and placebo recipients, repertoires were sequenced using samples collected on day 63 after the first injection. In Cohort 1b, around 23 adults aged 18-55 years were enrolled at a single site in Boston, USA, between 29 July and 7 August 2020. Ad26.COV2.S was a replication-incompetent adenovirus type 26 vector expressing a prefusion-stabilized SARS-CoV-2 spike protein from the original Wuhan strain.

The sequences come from peripheral blood, collected in a trial of Ad26.COV2.S vaccine versus placebo. This receptor chain uses TRBV11-3 and TRBJ2-5; no confident D gene assignment can be made. The TCR originated in a person between 18 and 65 years old who received the Ad26.COV2.S COVID-19 vaccine or a placebo. Here is the DNA: TGTGCCAGCAGCCATGGGGAGACCCAGTACTTC. This sequence encodes CASSHGETQYF.